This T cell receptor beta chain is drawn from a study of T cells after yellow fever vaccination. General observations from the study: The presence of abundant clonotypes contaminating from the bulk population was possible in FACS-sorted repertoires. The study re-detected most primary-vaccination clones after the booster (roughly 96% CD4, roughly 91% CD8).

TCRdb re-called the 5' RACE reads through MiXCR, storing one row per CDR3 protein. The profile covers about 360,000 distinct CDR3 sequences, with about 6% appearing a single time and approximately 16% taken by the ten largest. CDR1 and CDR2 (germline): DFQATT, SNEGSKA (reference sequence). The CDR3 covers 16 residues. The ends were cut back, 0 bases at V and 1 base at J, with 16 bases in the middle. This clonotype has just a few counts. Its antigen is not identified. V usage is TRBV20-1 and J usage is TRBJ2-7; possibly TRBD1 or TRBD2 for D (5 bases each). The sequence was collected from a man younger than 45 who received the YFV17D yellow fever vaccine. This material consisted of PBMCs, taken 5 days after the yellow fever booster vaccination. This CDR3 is CSARDRFGGVSYEQYF. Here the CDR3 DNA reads TGCAGTGCTAGAGATCGTTTTGGGGGAGTTTCCTACGAGCAGTACTTC.